The rows below give T cell receptor beta chains drawn from one sample of a study of CD8+CD57+ T cells in acquired aplastic anemia. Via MiXCR, TCRdb re-called the reads, giving one row per CDR3 protein. The sample consists of around 180,000 distinct CDR3 sequences, 48% of them appearing once. Sequencing was carried out using sorted CD4+, CD8+, or CD8+CD57+ T cells (not recorded which) from PBMCs. All receptors come from a human donor with aplastic anemia. The CDR3 runs from the conserved cysteine through the conserved F or W. Fields, in order: J gene, V gene, D gene, clone size, CDR3 protein, CDR3 DNA. D genes are given only for firm matches. The size field is filled for only some rows; it gives once, few, many or a size class.

>TRBJ1-1|TRBV20-1|.|.
CSARVRGNTEAFF
TGCAGTGCTAGAGTTCGGGGGAACACTGAAGCTTTCTTT
>TRBJ1-6|TRBV2|.|many
CASSEVGGSRDLHF
TGTGCCAGCAGTGAAGTGGGGGGCTCTCGGGACCTCCACTTT
>TRBJ2-5|TRBV9|.|many
CASSLGAGETQYF
TGTGCCAGCAGCTTGGGGGCAGGGGAGACCCAGTACTTC
>TRBJ2-5|TRBV4-3|.|many
CASSRAQGQETQYF
TGCGCCAGCAGCCGAGCCCAGGGTCAAGAGACCCAGTACTTC
>TRBJ2-3|TRBV7-3|.|.
CASSFGGPADTQYF
TGTGCCAGCAGCTTTGGGGGACCCGCAGATACGCAGTATTTT
>TRBJ2-1|TRBV27|TRBD2|few
CASNSHAGAQSYNEQFF
TGTGCCAGCAATTCACACGCGGGAGCGCAATCCTACAATGAGCAGTTCTTC
>TRBJ2-1|TRBV15|TRBD1|.
CATSRDPAGGGEQFF
TGTGCCACCAGCAGAGATCCGGCAGGGGGCGGCGAGCAGTTCTTC
>TRBJ2-5|TRBV10-3|TRBD1|.
CAISGRTGGQETQYF
TGTGCCATCAGTGGCAGGACAGGAGGCCAAGAGACCCAGTACTTC
>TRBJ2-1|TRBV10-2|TRBD2|.
CASSLGTSGRHNEQFF
TGCGCCAGCAGTCTTGGGACTAGCGGGAGACACAATGAGCAGTTCTTC
>TRBJ2-5|TRBV19|.|.
CASRNEPQETQYF
TGTGCCAGTAGAAACGAGCCCCAAGAGACCCAGTACTTC
>TRBJ2-1|TRBV6-1|TRBD1|.
CATSDRENNEQFF
TGTGCCACCAGCGACAGGGAAAACAATGAGCAGTTCTTC
>TRBJ2-3|TRBV19|TRBD2|.
CASSKGLAGTSTDTQYF
TGTGCCAGTAGTAAAGGACTAGCGGGAACTAGCACAGATACGCAGTATTTT
>TRBJ1-2|TRBV25-1|.|.
CASSAGLSGVGGYTF
TGTGCCAGCAGTGCTGGCCTTTCAGGGGTGGGGGGCTACACCTTC
>TRBJ2-5|TRBV20-1|.|.
CSARSGNSQETQYF
TGCAGTGCTAGATCCGGGAACAGCCAAGAGACCCAGTACTTC
>TRBJ1-2|TRBV29-1|.|few
CSVEDKGAVGYTF
TGCAGCGTTGAAGACAAGGGAGCGGTTGGCTACACCTTC
>TRBJ2-7|TRBV3-1|.|many
CASSQDRGLFYEQYF
TGTGCCAGCAGCCAAGATCGAGGACTTTTTTACGAGCAGTACTTC
>TRBJ1-2|TRBV10-3|.|few
CAIAVTGNYGYTF
TGTGCCATCGCAGTCACAGGGAACTATGGTTACACCTTC